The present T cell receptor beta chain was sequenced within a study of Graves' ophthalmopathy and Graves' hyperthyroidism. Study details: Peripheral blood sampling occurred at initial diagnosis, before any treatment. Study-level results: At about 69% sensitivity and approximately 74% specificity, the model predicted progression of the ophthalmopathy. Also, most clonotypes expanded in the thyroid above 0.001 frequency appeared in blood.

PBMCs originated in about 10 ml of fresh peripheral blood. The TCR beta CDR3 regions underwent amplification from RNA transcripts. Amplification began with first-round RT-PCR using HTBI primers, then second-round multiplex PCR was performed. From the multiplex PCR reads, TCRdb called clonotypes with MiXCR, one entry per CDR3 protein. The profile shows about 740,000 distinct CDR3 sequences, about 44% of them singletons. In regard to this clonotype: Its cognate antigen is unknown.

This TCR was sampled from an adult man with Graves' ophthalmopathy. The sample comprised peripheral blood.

CDR3 region: CASSSAGKVYEQYF. The CDR3 region has the DNA TGTGCCAGCAGTTCGGCAGGGAAGGTCTACGAGCAGTACTTC. The V call is TRBV27, the J call TRBJ2-7, with D perhaps matching TRBD1 (5 bases). V gave up 4 bases and J gave up 3 bases, with 13 bases separating them. The CDR3 spans 14 residues. Germline CDR1 and CDR2: MNHEY and SMNVEV (reference sequence).